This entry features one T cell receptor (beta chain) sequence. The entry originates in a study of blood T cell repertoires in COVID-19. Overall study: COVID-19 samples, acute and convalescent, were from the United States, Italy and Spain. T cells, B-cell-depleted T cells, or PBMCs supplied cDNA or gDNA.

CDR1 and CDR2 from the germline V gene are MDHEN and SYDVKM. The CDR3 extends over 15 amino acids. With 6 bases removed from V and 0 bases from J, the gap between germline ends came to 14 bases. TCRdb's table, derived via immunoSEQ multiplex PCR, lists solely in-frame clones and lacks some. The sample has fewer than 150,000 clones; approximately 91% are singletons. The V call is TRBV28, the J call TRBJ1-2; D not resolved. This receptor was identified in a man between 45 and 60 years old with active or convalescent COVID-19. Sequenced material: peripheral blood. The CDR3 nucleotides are TGTGCCAGCAGGGTCCCCCAGACTTCTAACTATGGCTACACCTTC. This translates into CASRVPQTSNYGYTF.